This T cell receptor (beta chain) appears in the sequencing data of a study of shared clonotypes between healthy human individuals. Clones were sequenced by immunoSEQ multiplex PCR, and TCRdb holds only the in-frame ones, with some missing. The table lists just over 2,000,000 clones, 85% to 95% of them singletons. In the case of this clone: The antigen is unknown.

Whole-study findings and limits: In contrast to clonotypes shared by all four donors, non-shared clonotypes had lower generation probabilities. Larger estimated richness was generally recorded for naive subsets relative to memory subsets.

The germline CDR1 and CDR2 sequences are MNHNS and SASEGT. The CDR3 runs 12 residues. V was trimmed by 3 bases and J by 7 bases, leaving 9 bases between them. The chain employs TRBV6-1 and TRBJ1-2; D is possibly TRBD1 (5 bases). The sequenced sample consisted of naive CD4+ T cells sorted from blood. The subset is: CD45RA+ positively selected. This TCR derives from a man between 18 and 35 years old in good health. The CDR3 nucleotides are TGTGCCAGCAGTGACGGGGGACTTGGCTACACCTTC. Its protein product is CASSDGGLGYTF.